These 22 T cell receptor beta chains were all obtained from the same sample, sequenced in a study of cytomegalovirus exposure and HLA in healthy donors. Primers: 60 Vbeta forward and 13 Jbeta reverse. Profiled with immunoSEQ multiplex PCR; TCRdb holds only in-frame clones, not every one. The sample lists over 150,000 clones; 77% were seen once. Sequenced: PBMCs. The receptors derive from a man aged 50 or older in good health and CMV-seropositive.

In its sample, this clone was seen once. The rearrangement links TRBV10-1 to TRBJ2-3; weak D call: TRBD2 (5 bases). Per germline, CDR1 WNHNN and CDR2 SYGVQD (reference sequence). The CDR3 runs to 19 residues. V was trimmed by 3 bases and J by 0 bases, leaving 22 bases between them. This CDR3 reads CASSDRLRSRDRSTDTQYF. CDR3 DNA sequence: TGCGCCAGCAGTGACAGGCTACGGTCGAGGGATAGAAGCACAGATACGCAGTATTTT.

The chain uses TRBV10-3 and TRBJ2-7; no reliable D call. CDR3 length: 13 amino acids. The germline gives CDR1 ENHRY, CDR2 SYGVKD. V lost 4 bases and J lost 3, with 10 bases in between. This CDR3 reads CAISGQIDYEQYF. For the CDR3, the DNA is TGTGCCATCAGTGGGCAAATCGACTACGAGCAGTACTTC.

This rearrangement joins TRBV10-3 to TRBJ2-7, with D possibly matching TRBD2 (7 bases). The germline V gene has CDR1 ENHRY and CDR2 SYGVKD. This CDR3 region has 16 residues. Between the trimmed V and J ends, which lost 0 bases and 1 base, there was a span of 13 bases. CDR3 DNA: TGTGCCATCAGTGAGTCATTCGGGGGGCCATCCTACGAGCAGTACTTC. This translates into CAISESFGGPSYEQYF.

The chain links TRBV11-2 to TRBJ2-2, with 8 bases identical to TRBD1. V lost 2 bases, J lost 6 bases, and 11 bases stayed unmatched. Per the germline V gene, CDR1 is SGHAT and CDR2 is FQNNGV. This CDR3 is built from 17 residues. CDR3 nucleotide sequence: TGTGCCAGCAGCTTACGGACAGGGAGAGGAGTGTCCGGGGAGCTGTTTTTT. Translating gives CASSLRTGRGVSGELFF.

A single count supports this clone. The chain carries TRBV7-2 and TRBJ2-7; TRBD1 matches 8 bases. Germline CDR1 SGHTA, CDR2 FQGNSA. Germline trimming cut 5 bases from V and 3 bases from J; bases unmatched to any gene: 12. CDR3 length: 16 residues. CDR3 sequence reads: CASSPPGDRSNYEQYF. The CDR3 coding sequence is TGTGCCAGCAGCCCCCCAGGGGACAGGTCAAACTACGAGCAGTACTTC.

This clone was seen a handful of times. This chain joins TRBV6-1 and TRBJ2-1, with 9 bases fitting TRBD1. Germline values: CDR1 MNHNS, CDR2 SASEGT. The CDR3 is made up of 14 amino acids. Trimming at V came to 5 bases and at J to 5 bases, leaving 4 bases not matched to a gene. The CDR3 DNA reads as TGTGCCAGCAGTTCACAGGGGGCGGACAATGAGCAGTTCTTC. Amino acid sequence: CASSSQGADNEQFF.

This clone was recorded only once. The chain recombines TRBV6-1 with TRBJ1-5; a weak D match, TRBD1 (6 bases). This CDR3 spans 16 amino acids. Trimming took 3 bases from V and 4 from J, leaving 16 bases between them. Germline values: CDR1 MNHNS, CDR2 SASEGT. The CDR3 is CASSDQRQVGNQPQHF. The CDR3 bases are TGTGCCAGCAGTGACCAGAGACAGGTAGGGAATCAGCCCCAGCATTTT.

This chain links TRBV10-1 with TRBJ2-2; possible D gene TRBD1, 6 bases. Per germline, CDR1 WNHNN and CDR2 SYGVQD (reference sequence). This CDR3 contains 16 residues. The V end was cut by 0 bases, the J end by 1 base, with 9 bases between. CDR3 residues: CASSESKGQNTGELFF. The DNA of the CDR3 is TGCGCCAGCAGTGAGTCGAAGGGACAGAACACCGGGGAGCTGTTTTTT.

The chain combines TRBV10-3 with TRBJ2-1; 12 nucleotides line up with TRBD2. The CDR3 loop spans 14 amino acids. The ends lost 5 bases at V and 7 bases at J; junction bases unmatched: 3. Germline CDR1 is ENHRY and CDR2 is SYGVKD. The CDR3 coding sequence is TGTGCCATCAGTCTAGCGGGGGGGCTAAATGAGCAGTTCTTC. It translates to CAISLAGGLNEQFF.

This rearrangement joins TRBV19 to TRBJ1-4; 8 bases line up with TRBD1. Germline V CDR1 and CDR2: LNHDA, SQIVND (reference sequence). The CDR3 contains 15 residues. V lost 5 bases to trimming and J lost 4 bases; unmatched junction nucleotides: 6. The CDR3 bases are TGTGCCAGTAGTCCCAGACAGGGGCTTAATGAAAAACTGTTTTTT. Translation: CASSPRQGLNEKLFF.

Only a few counts were recorded for this clone. The chain links TRBV5-1 to TRBJ2-1, with a tentative D call TRBD2 (7 bases). Trimming stripped 1 base from V and 2 bases from J, with 10 bases between. The CDR3 contains 15 residues. Germline CDR1 and CDR2: SGHRS and YFSETQ. Here the CDR3 DNA reads TGCGCCAGCAGCTTGATGGGGGGGCCCTACAATGAGCAGTTCTTC. Translation: CASSLMGGPYNEQFF.

The chain links TRBV30 to TRBJ2-2, with 8 bases fitting TRBD1. The J segment lost 0 bases and the V segment lost 2 bases, leaving 11 bases of the junction unmatched. CDR1 is GTSNPN and CDR2 is SVGIG in the germline V gene (reference sequence). The CDR3 runs to 18 residues. The CDR3: CAWSSRQGIPSNTGELFF. In DNA form, the CDR3 reads TGTGCCTGGAGTTCACGACAGGGGATACCCTCGAACACCGGGGAGCTGTTTTTT.

This chain links TRBV5-4 with TRBJ2-3; D is unclear. CDR3 length: 15 amino acids. V gave up 5 bases and J gave up 4 bases, with 17 bases separating them. CDR1 is SGHNT and CDR2 is YYREEE in the germline V gene (reference sequence). The CDR3 DNA reads TGTGCCAGCAGATTAGAGACGCTGGGCGCAGATACGCAGTATTTT. This encodes CASRLETLGADTQYF.

This clone was seen only a few times. The V gene is TRBV4-1, the J gene TRBJ2-5, with D maybe TRBD1 (7 bases). The CDR3 covers 16 residues. Germline V gene data show CDR1 as MGHRA and CDR2 as YSYEKL. V lost 1 base and J 1 base, leaving 13 bases between the germline ends. CDR3 residues: CASSQVAGGRQETQYF. As DNA, the CDR3 is TGCGCCAGCAGCCAAGTTGCAGGGGGGCGCCAAGAGACCCAGTACTTC.

The chain is built from TRBV28 and TRBJ2-7; D possibly corresponds to TRBD2 (6 bases). Trimming removed 2 bases at V and 12 bases at J, with 11 bases between. The CDR3 spans 11 residues. The germline V gene encodes CDR1 MDHEN and CDR2 SYDVKM. The chain's CDR3 is CASSLRGLRYF. In DNA form, the CDR3 reads TGTGCCAGCAGTTTACGGGGGTTACGGTACTTC.

The chain uses TRBV6-6 and TRBJ2-7, with 8 bases aligning to TRBD1. This CDR3 spans 15 amino acids. After removal of 0 bases from V and 4 bases from J, the junction contained 5 bases not matched to a gene. Germline V gene sequence: CDR1 MNHNY, CDR2 SVGAGI (reference sequence). CDR3 protein: CASSYSRNRGYEQYF. The CDR3 nucleotides read TGTGCCAGCAGTTACTCCCGTAACAGGGGGTACGAGCAGTACTTC.

The J gene is TRBJ1-3, the V gene TRBV10-3, with D hard to call. Germline values: CDR1 ENHRY, CDR2 SYGVKD. The CDR3 totals 13 residues. With 8 bases removed from V and 0 bases from J, the gap between germline ends came to 8 bases. Here the CDR3 reads CAIQTSSGNTIYF. The DNA for the CDR3 is TGTGCCATCCAAACGAGCTCTGGAAACACCATATATTTT.

V usage is TRBV5-4 and J usage is TRBJ2-1; tentative D call: TRBD1 (6 bases). The CDR3 sequence is 15 residues long. The germline gives CDR1 SGHNT, CDR2 YYREEE (reference sequence). The V and J ends lost 5 bases and 2 bases respectively, with 14 bases between them. This CDR3 reads CASSSTGTTYNEQFF. The CDR3 nucleotides are TGTGCCAGCAGTTCTACCGGGACAACCTACAATGAGCAGTTCTTC. Complete variable domain (other parts from reference TRBV5-4 and TRBJ2-1): ETGVTQSPTHLIKTRGQQVTLRCSSQSGHNTVSWYQQALGQGPQFIFQYYREEENGRGNFPPRFSGLQFPNYSSELNVNALELDDSALYLCASSSTGTTYNEQFFGPGTRLTVL.

V usage is TRBV27 and J usage is TRBJ1-6, with TRBD1 matching over 8 bases. This CDR3 is built from 14 residues. With 5 bases clipped from V and 13 bases from J, the junction kept 10 bases outside the gene matches. Germline values: CDR1 MNHEY, CDR2 SMNVEV (reference sequence). The DNA for the CDR3 is TGTGCCAGCAGTCCCGGACAGGGTGTAGGGCCCCTCCACTTT. It yields the protein CASSPGQGVGPLHF.

This sequence joins TRBV30 and TRBJ2-3; D possibly corresponds to TRBD1 (5 bases). V lost 5 bases, J lost 2 bases, and 8 bases lay in between. The germline CDR1 and CDR2 sequences are GTSNPN and SVGIG (reference sequence). This CDR3 has 12 residues. CDR3 sequence reads: CAWDSYTDTQYF. The CDR3 DNA sequence: TGTGCCTGGGACAGCTACACAGATACGCAGTATTTT.

This clone was counted a few times. V usage is TRBV19 and J usage is TRBJ2-5; tentatively, D is TRBD1 (5 bases). CDR3 length: 17 residues. Germline V lookup: CDR1 LNHDA, CDR2 SQIVND (reference sequence). Trimming cost V 3 bases and J 6 bases, with 23 bases left between them. The CDR3 region is CASSIGGWQGYEKTQYF. As DNA, the CDR3 is TGTGCCAGTAGTATCGGTGGATGGCAGGGTTATGAGAAGACCCAGTACTTC. The complete variable domain, with remaining parts taken from reference TRBV19 and TRBJ2-5, reads DGGITQSPKYLFRKEGQNVTLSCEQNLNHDAMYWYRQDPGQGLRLIYYSQIVNDFQKGDIAEGYSVSREKKESFPLTVTSAQKNPTAFYLCASSIGGWQGYEKTQYFGPGTRLLVL.

The chain is built from TRBV10-2 and TRBJ2-6; no clear D. Trimming stripped 6 bases from V and 4 bases from J, with 10 bases between. Per the germline V gene, CDR1 is WSHSY and CDR2 is SAAADI. The CDR3 extends over 14 amino acids. The CDR3 sequence: CASRGAQGANVLTF. CDR3 nucleotides: TGCGCCAGCAGAGGAGCTCAGGGGGCCAACGTCCTGACTTTC.